A selection of T cell receptor beta chains follows, all from one sample in a study of Ad26.COV2.S vaccination and SARS-CoV-2 variants. This table comes from immunoSEQ multiplex PCR, and its TCRdb copy is limited to in-frame clones, with some not included. The table has fewer than 900,000 clones, around 89% seen once. The sequencing here drew on peripheral blood, taken in a trial of Ad26.COV2.S vaccine versus placebo. The receptors here all came from a person aged 18-65 years who received the Ad26.COV2.S COVID-19 vaccine or a placebo. CDR3s include the opening cysteine and the closing phenylalanine or tryptophan. D genes are given only for firm matches. Rows give clone size only sometimes, using once, few, many, or a class for an expanded clone.

CSALPSETQYF | TGCAGTGCCCTCCCATCGGAGACCCAGTACTTC | 11 | - | few | TRBJ2-5 | TRBV20-1
CASSQGDRNYGYTF | TGTGCCAGCAGCCAGGGGGACAGGAACTATGGCTACACCTTC | 14 | TRBD1 | - | TRBJ1-2 | TRBV3-1/TRBV3-2
CASSWDRAQETQYF | TGTGCCAGCAGTTGGGACAGGGCCCAAGAGACCCAGTACTTC | 14 | TRBD1 | - | TRBJ2-5 | TRBV7-9
CATSDSNEKLFF | TGTGCCACCAGTGATTCTAATGAAAAACTGTTTTTT | 12 | - | - | TRBJ1-4 | TRBV24-1
CASSPSSGRAGDTQYF | TGTGCCAGCAGTCCCAGCAGCGGGAGGGCGGGAGATACGCAGTATTTT | 16 | TRBD2 | once | TRBJ2-3 | TRBV7-2
CASSGTGQYEQYF | TGTGCCAGCTCGGGGACAGGGCAATACGAGCAGTACTTC | 13 | TRBD1 | - | TRBJ2-7 | TRBV18
CASSFWATEAFF | TGTGCCAGCAGCTTCTGGGCCACTGAAGCTTTCTTT | 12 | - | - | TRBJ1-1 | TRBV7-2
CASSQRGVLGTQYF | TGTGCCAGCAGTCAACGAGGGGTGTTAGGGACCCAGTACTTC | 14 | - | - | TRBJ2-5 | TRBV27
CASSPRGWDEQYF | TGTGCCAGCAGTCCAAGGGGGTGGGACGAGCAGTACTTC | 13 | - | - | TRBJ2-7 | TRBV27
CASSLGSGVYDYGYTF | TGTGCCAGCAGCTTGGGATCAGGGGTATATGACTATGGCTACACCTTC | 16 | - | - | TRBJ1-2 | TRBV5-6
CASRDWDRDTLHF | TGTGCCAGCAGAGATTGGGACAGGGACACCCTCCACTTT | 13 | TRBD1 | once | TRBJ1-6 | TRBV6-5
CASIGQGQYWNGYTF | TGTGCCAGTATAGGGCAGGGTCAATATTGGAATGGCTACACCTTC | 15 | - | - | TRBJ1-2 | TRBV19
CASREDRGNTGELFF | TGTGCCAGCAGAGAGGACAGGGGAAACACCGGGGAGCTGTTTTTT | 15 | TRBD1 | - | TRBJ2-2 | TRBV11-3
CASSQEGGPSYEQYF | TGTGCCAGCAGCCAAGAAGGGGGACCCTCCTACGAGCAGTACTTC | 15 | - | once | TRBJ2-7 | TRBV3-1/TRBV3-2
CASSVGRWENSPLHF | TGTGCCAGCAGCGTAGGACGGTGGGAAAATTCACCCCTCCACTTT | 15 | - | - | TRBJ1-6 | TRBV9
CASTTGGGTQYF | TGTGCCAGCACGACAGGGGGAGGGACCCAGTACTTC | 12 | TRBD1 | - | TRBJ2-5 | TRBV6-5
CASARGYGYTF | TGTGCCAGCGCCAGGGGTTATGGCTACACCTTC | 11 | - | few | TRBJ1-2 | TRBV3-1/TRBV3-2
CASSYRMTGRAFF | TGTGCCAGCAGCTATAGAATGACAGGGAGAGCTTTCTTT | 13 | TRBD1 | few | TRBJ1-1 | TRBV3-1/TRBV3-2
CSVESQRGNIQYF | TGCAGCGTTGAAAGTCAAAGGGGTAACATTCAGTACTTC | 13 | - | - | TRBJ2-4 | TRBV29-1
CASSPLGGVGSPLHF | TGTGCCAGCTCACCACTCGGGGGCGTAGGATCACCCCTCCACTTT | 15 | - | once | TRBJ1-6 | TRBV18
CASSPQVRSEAFF | TGTGCCAGCAGCCCTCAGGTTAGGTCCGAAGCTTTCTTT | 13 | - | few | TRBJ1-1 | TRBV4-2
CASSQGGGLSNQPQHF | TGTGCCAGCAGCCAAGGGGGGGGACTTAGCAATCAGCCCCAGCATTTT | 16 | - | few | TRBJ1-5 | TRBV3-1/TRBV3-2
CASSIITANTGELFF | TGTGCCAGTAGTATTATAACAGCGAACACCGGGGAGCTGTTTTTT | 15 | - | - | TRBJ2-2 | TRBV19
CAWTGLEGETQYF | TGTGCCTGGACAGGGTTGGAAGGAGAGACCCAGTACTTC | 13 | - | - | TRBJ2-5 | TRBV30
CASNPNTGELFF | TGTGCCAGCAACCCGAACACCGGGGAGCTGTTTTTT | 12 | - | - | TRBJ2-2 | TRBV9
CASLGQSGANVLTF | TGCGCCAGTCTCGGACAGTCTGGGGCCAACGTCCTGACTTTC | 14 | - | - | TRBJ2-6 | TRBV10-2
CASSLGAGGRDEQFF | TGTGCCAGCAGCTTGGGAGCGGGGGGGCGTGATGAGCAGTTCTTC | 15 | TRBD2 | - | TRBJ2-1 | TRBV13
CASTGGVYRVNEKLFF | TGTGCCAGCACAGGGGGGGTGTACAGGGTGAATGAAAAACTGTTTTTT | 16 | TRBD1 | - | TRBJ1-4 | TRBV2
CASSVAFQGADEKLFF | TGTGCCAGCAGCGTAGCTTTCCAGGGGGCGGACGAAAAACTGTTTTTT | 16 | TRBD1 | - | TRBJ1-4 | TRBV9
CASSLGGLMNTEAFF | TGCGCCAGCAGTTTGGGGGGCCTCATGAACACTGAAGCTTTCTTT | 15 | - | - | TRBJ1-1 | TRBV5-1
CSASRDNSYEQYF | TGCAGTGCTAGTCGGGACAACTCCTACGAGCAGTACTTC | 13 | - | few | TRBJ2-7 | TRBV20-1
CASSPGQNQPQHF | TGTGCCAGCTCACCCGGACAGAATCAGCCCCAGCATTTT | 13 | - | - | TRBJ1-5 | TRBV18
CATGRGENQPQHF | TGTGCCACGGGGAGGGGAGAGAATCAGCCCCAGCATTTT | 13 | - | - | TRBJ1-5 | TRBV15
CASSPLPTHTGNTIYF | TGTGCCAGCTCACCCCTCCCTACACATACTGGAAACACCATATATTTT | 16 | - | - | TRBJ1-3 | TRBV18
CSVLTLNTEAFF | TGCAGCGTGCTCACTCTGAACACTGAAGCTTTCTTT | 12 | - | once | TRBJ1-1 | TRBV29-1
CASSIGPGFSYEQYF | TGTGCCAGTAGTATTGGGCCAGGGTTCTCCTACGAGCAGTACTTC | 15 | - | - | TRBJ2-7 | TRBV19